These 30 T cell receptor beta chains were sequenced from one sample in a study of blood T cell repertoires in COVID-19. This table comes from immunoSEQ multiplex PCR, and its TCRdb copy is limited to in-frame clones, with some not included. The sample consists of about 360,000 clones, 81% of them appearing once. Sequenced input: peripheral blood. The receptor source for this set is a human donor with acute or convalescent COVID-19. The donor label of this sample is uncertain.

The rearrangement joins TRBV7-9 to TRBJ1-2; D is undetermined. In germline, CDR1 is SEHNR, CDR2 FQNEAQ (reference sequence). The CDR3 runs to 15 residues. The germline V and J ends were trimmed by 7 bases and 7 bases, with 22 bases remaining between them. CDR3 loop: CASTSGGGIRGGYTF. In nucleotides, the CDR3 is TGTGCCAGCACCTCAGGAGGTGGGATCCGAGGTGGCTACACCTTC.

This clone was detected only once. The chain is built from TRBV6-5 and TRBJ1-5; weak D call: TRBD1 (6 bases). The length of the CDR3 is 14 residues. V gave up 8 bases and J gave up 4 bases, with 15 bases separating them. Germline values: CDR1 MNHEY, CDR2 SVGAGI. The CDR3 DNA sequence: TGTGCCAGCCTGGGACACCCGTTTAATCAGCCCCAGCATTTT. This sequence encodes CASLGHPFNQPQHF.

The chain uses TRBV5-1 and TRBJ1-5, with 9 bases matching TRBD1. CDR1 and CDR2 from the germline V gene are SGHRS and YFSETQ. V lost 4 bases and J lost 5; bases outside the gene matches: 4. This CDR3 region has 14 residues. The CDR3 loop reads CASSPGTGYQPQHF. For the CDR3, the DNA is TGCGCCAGCAGCCCCGGGACAGGGTATCAGCCCCAGCATTTT.

This rearrangement joins TRBV10-2 to TRBJ2-7; TRBD1 matches 10 bases. V lost 0 bases to trimming and J lost 7 bases; unmatched junction nucleotides: 6. This CDR3 region has 15 residues. Germline CDR1 reads WSHSY; CDR2 reads SAAADI. The chain's CDR3 is CASSESRQGAREQYF. The CDR3 nucleotides are TGCGCCAGCAGTGAGTCGAGACAGGGGGCGCGGGAGCAGTACTTC.

The rearrangement joins TRBV24-1 to TRBJ1-2; D unclear. The CDR3 is 11 amino acids. Between the trimmed V and J ends, which lost 4 bases and 4 bases, there was a span of 3 bases. Germline V lookup: CDR1 KGHDR, CDR2 SFDVKD. The CDR3 DNA is TGTGCCACCAGTGACCGCTATGGCTACACCTTC. Translating gives CATSDRYGYTF.

Only a few counts were recorded for this clone. The chain recombines TRBV6-1 with TRBJ1-1; 10 nucleotides match TRBD1. Per the germline V gene, CDR1 is MNHNS and CDR2 is SASEGT. After removal of 3 bases from V and 3 bases from J, the junction contained 4 bases not matched to a gene. The CDR3 length is 15 residues. The CDR3 loop is CASSDGTGAYTEAFF. CDR3 DNA: TGTGCCAGCAGTGACGGGACAGGGGCATACACTGAAGCTTTCTTT.

This clone came up once. This rearrangement joins TRBV6-1 to TRBJ2-7, with 9 positions matching TRBD1. The germline gives CDR1 MNHNS, CDR2 SASEGT. Trimming removed 4 bases from V and 1 base from J; junction bases left unmatched: 8. The length of the CDR3 is 16 residues. The CDR3 protein is CASSGNNRGRSYEQYF. Written as DNA, the CDR3 is TGTGCCAGCAGTGGGAATAACAGGGGGCGTTCCTACGAGCAGTACTTC.

The CDR3 is CASSRGTSGGSYEQYF. CDR3 sequence (DNA): TGTGCCAGCAGCCGAGGGACTAGCGGGGGCAGCTACGAGCAGTACTTC. This chain links TRBV3-1 (or the pseudogene TRBV3-2) with TRBJ2-7; TRBD2 aligns across 14 bases. CDR1 is LGHDT and CDR2 is YNNKEL in the germline V gene (reference sequence). Trimming cost V 4 bases and J 3 bases; bases outside gene matches: 5. This CDR3 has 16 residues.

The V call is TRBV12-3 or TRBV12-4, the J call TRBJ2-1, with TRBD2 as a possible D gene (5 bases). The CDR3 has 13 amino acids. V was pared by 2 bases and J by 9 bases, with 11 bases between. CDR3 nucleotides: TGTGCCAGCAGTTTAACACTAGTCGGTGAGCAGTTCTTC. Translation: CASSLTLVGEQFF.

This chain links TRBV11-2 with TRBJ2-7, with 10 bases aligning to TRBD2. The CDR3 spans 13 residues. Germline values: CDR1 SGHAT, CDR2 FQNNGV. The junction had 7 bases not matched to a gene; V was cut back by 5 bases and J by 9 bases. The CDR3 coding sequence is TGTGCCAGCAGCCGACTAGCGGGTCCCGGGCAGTACTTC. Residues: CASSRLAGPGQYF.

The CDR3 nucleotides are TGCGCCAGCAGCCGGAACAGCGGGAGCGGGGCAGATACGCAGTATTTT. Its protein product is CASSRNSGSGADTQYF. The rearrangement joins TRBV5-1 to TRBJ2-3, with 8 bases aligning to TRBD2. CDR1 and CDR2 (germline): SGHRS, YFSETQ. The CDR3 extends over 16 amino acids. After removal of 4 bases from V and 4 bases from J, the junction contained 11 bases not matched to a gene.

The chain recombines TRBV7-9 with TRBJ1-2; D gene ambiguous. V lost 1 base and J lost 3, with 9 bases in between. CDR3 size: 14 residues. The germline V gene encodes CDR1 SEHNR and CDR2 FQNEAQ (reference sequence). The CDR3: CASSLEGGHYGYTF. CDR3 sequence (DNA): TGTGCCAGCAGCTTAGAAGGAGGGCACTATGGCTACACCTTC.

The rearrangement uses TRBV5-5 and TRBJ1-5; 7 positions agree with TRBD1. This CDR3 is built from 13 residues. Germline values: CDR1 SGHKS, CDR2 YYEKEE (reference sequence). J gave up 4 bases and V 8 bases, and 6 bases lay outside the gene matches. Written as DNA, the CDR3 is TGTGCCAGGTTGGACAGGCTAAATCAGCCCCAGCATTTT. Translating it yields CARLDRLNQPQHF.

The chain employs TRBV7-9 and TRBJ2-1; D remains ambiguous. V dropped 5 bases and J dropped 13 bases, with 18 bases sitting between them. The CDR3 runs 13 residues. Germline lookup yields CDR1 SEHNR and CDR2 FQNEAQ (reference sequence). CDR3 sequence: CASSPPGKEFQFF. As DNA, the CDR3 is TGTGCCAGCAGCCCTCCAGGCAAGGAATTTCAGTTCTTC.

CDR3: CATPGPGHYNSPLHF. In nucleotides, the CDR3 is TGTGCCACCCCAGGCCCCGGTCACTATAATTCACCCCTCCACTTT. This chain connects TRBV24-1 to TRBJ1-6; no definite D call. Germline CDR1 and CDR2: KGHDR and SFDVKD. This CDR3 spans 15 amino acids. Trimming left V 9 bases short and J 3 bases short, with 14 bases between.

The V call is TRBV5-8, the J call TRBJ1-4; D might be TRBD1 (6 bases). CDR3 length equals 17 residues. The V gene lost 4 bases and the J gene lost 0 bases, with 16 bases spanning the gap. CDR1 and CDR2 from the germline V gene are SGHTS and YDEGEE. The CDR3 coding sequence is TGTGCCAGCAGCCCAAGGACAGTGAGTGCAACTAATGAAAAACTGTTTTTT. It specifies CASSPRTVSATNEKLFF.

Only a few counts were recorded for this clone. The genes are TRBV4-1 and TRBJ1-2; tentative D call: TRBD1 (5 bases). The CDR3 has 15 residues. CDR1 MGHRA and CDR2 YSYEKL come from the germline V gene. V was trimmed by 4 bases and J by 4 bases, leaving 16 bases between them. The CDR3 DNA follows: TGCGCCAGCAGCCCGTCAGAACGGGACTTCTATGGCTACACCTTC. Protein product: CASSPSERDFYGYTF.

This chain uses TRBV2 with TRBJ2-2; D remains unclear. Per the germline V gene, CDR1 is SNHLY and CDR2 is FYNNEI. The CDR3 covers 14 residues. V was clipped by 8 bases and J by 4 bases, with 14 bases between them. The CDR3 sequence: CASRRDMSTGELFF. The CDR3 DNA sequence: TGTGCCAGCCGTCGAGACATGTCCACCGGGGAGCTGTTTTTT.

The V and J genes are TRBV3-1 (or the pseudogene TRBV3-2) and TRBJ1-2, with 10 bases matching TRBD1. J was trimmed by 8 bases and V by 3 bases; bases with no gene match: 6. The CDR3 loop spans 14 amino acids. Germline CDR1 reads LGHDT; CDR2 reads YNNKEL (reference sequence). The CDR3: CASSHLDRGGGYTF. CDR3 bases: TGTGCCAGCAGCCACTTGGACAGGGGGGGAGGCTACACCTTC.

The chain is built from TRBV11-2 and TRBJ1-1; D may be TRBD1 (5 bases). Germline V gene data show CDR1 as SGHAT and CDR2 as FQNNGV. V lost 1 base to trimming and J lost 8 bases, with 11 bases between them. The CDR3 has 13 residues. CDR3: CASSLGGRVEAFF. The CDR3 bases are TGTGCCAGCAGCTTAGGGGGGAGGGTAGAAGCTTTCTTT.

On this clone: Within the sample, other DNA sequences also encode this same CDR3. V usage is TRBV6-2 or TRBV6-3 and J usage is TRBJ1-2; no firm D call. Germline lookup yields CDR1 MNHEY and CDR2 SVGEGT. The CDR3 consists of 13 residues. V was shortened by 4 bases and J by 4 bases, with 10 bases between the two germline ends. CDR3: CASSLSGIYGYTF. The CDR3 coding sequence is TGTGCCAGCAGTTTATCGGGGATCTATGGCTACACCTTC.

This chain's CDR3 is CSVDTGSGALHF. In DNA form, the CDR3 reads TGCAGCGTAGATACCGGGTCCGGCGCCCTCCACTTT. This chain connects TRBV29-1 to TRBJ1-6; D not certain. The CDR3 covers 12 residues. Per germline, CDR1 SQVTM and CDR2 ANQGSEA. V was cut by 6 bases and J by 14 bases, with 17 bases left in between.

The chain uses TRBV2 and TRBJ1-6; 8 nucleotides match TRBD1. The CDR3 length is 14 residues. The J segment lost 7 bases and the V segment lost 6 bases, leaving 5 bases of the junction unmatched. CDR1 and CDR2 from the germline V gene are SNHLY and FYNNEI. CDR3 amino acids: CASRRQGTNSPLHF. The CDR3 DNA reads TGTGCCAGCAGAAGACAGGGGACGAATTCACCCCTCCACTTT.

The V call is TRBV4-2, the J call TRBJ2-5, with D possibly TRBD2 on 5 matching bases. The CDR3 covers 16 residues. Trimming stripped 3 bases from V and 6 bases from J, with 20 bases between. Looked up from germline, CDR1 is LGHNA and CDR2 is YNFKEQ. DNA for the CDR3: TGTGCCAGCAGCCACTCCCGTGAGGGCCCAGGTCAGACCCAGTACTTC. Translating it yields CASSHSREGPGQTQYF.

This rearrangement joins TRBV5-1 to TRBJ1-2; D perhaps matches TRBD1 (6 bases). Trimming left V 4 bases short and J 5 bases short, with 21 bases between. The CDR3 sequence is 16 residues long. The V gene's germline CDR1 is SGHRS and CDR2 YFSETQ. The CDR3 region has the DNA TGCGCCAGCAGCCTCCACGAGACAGGACTCTTATATGGCTACACCTTC. Amino acid sequence: CASSLHETGLLYGYTF.

CDR3 sequence (DNA): TGCGCCAGCAGCTTGGCGACAGAGCAGTTCTTC. Translation gives CASSLATEQFF. J is TRBJ2-1 and V is TRBV5-1; D is unresolved. Germline V gene data show CDR1 as SGHRS and CDR2 as YFSETQ. V lost 0 bases, J lost 10 bases, and 5 bases lay in between. The CDR3 length is 11 residues. The variable domain in full, completed from reference TRBV5-1 and TRBJ2-1, reads KAGVTQTPRYLIKTRGQQVTLSCSPISGHRSVSWYQQTPGQGLQFLFEYFSETQRNKGNFPGRFSGRQFSNSRSEMNVSTLELGDSALYLCASSLATEQFFGPGTRLTVL.

The chain employs TRBV21-1 and TRBJ1-5; TRBD1 was called by the table and not checked on the DNA. TRBV21-1 is reported as a pseudogene. The CDR3 spans 14 residues. In nucleotides, the CDR3 is TGTGCCAGCAGCCGGGACAGGGCCAATCAGCCCCAGCATTTT. This encodes CASSRDRANQPQHF.

The genes are TRBV28 and TRBJ1-2; D is uncertain. CDR3 length: 12 amino acids. V was trimmed by 8 bases and J by 5 bases, leaving 12 bases between them. Per the germline V gene, CDR1 is MDHEN and CDR2 is SYDVKM. The DNA of the CDR3 is TGTGCCAGCCGTCGCGGAAATTATGGCTACACCTTC. Protein sequence: CASRRGNYGYTF.

V and J are TRBV2 and TRBJ1-1, with D hard to call. V was pared by 0 bases and J by 3 bases, with 5 bases between. Germline V gives CDR1 SNHLY, CDR2 FYNNEI. This CDR3 has 13 amino acids. CDR3 sequence: CASSEARDTEAFF. CDR3 nucleotides: TGTGCCAGCAGTGAAGCGCGGGACACTGAAGCTTTCTTT.

This sequence joins TRBV15 and TRBJ2-1; 7 bases match TRBD2. CDR1 and CDR2 from the germline V gene are LNHNV and YYDKDF (reference sequence). The CDR3 totals 18 residues. J was trimmed by 7 bases and V by 0 bases; bases with no gene match: 15. CDR3 sequence: CATSRDWSLDGRLNEQFF. CDR3 DNA: TGTGCCACCAGCAGAGATTGGTCTTTAGACGGGAGGTTAAATGAGCAGTTCTTC.